This TCR beta chain was captured in a study of cytomegalovirus exposure and HLA in healthy donors (dated by TCRdb to 2015 to 2018). Background for the entire study: An earlier analysis of approximately 640 of the donors reported about 290 Gb of sequence data and approximately 110 million unique TCR beta sequences from 190 million or so T cells. To study patterns of TCR occurrence, a later analysis re-analyzed previously published TCR beta repertoires from 666 donors and added high-resolution HLA genotyping. All discovery cohort repertoires had been generated using a single sequencing platform. Besides the first cohort of under 700 subjects, a separate validation cohort made up of around 120 different subjects was used. The genetic ancestry cluster associated with self-reported Caucasian donors included about four fifths of the roughly 400 genotyped donors. Among about 400 genotyped donors of the cohort, an average of around 250,000 unique TCR beta nucleotide sequences was sequenced per donor, of which about 20% were non-productive. The study was designed to test whether signatures of past pathogen exposure could be identified by cataloging public T cell receptors. High-throughput TCR immunosequencing, statistical association of individual TCRs with disease status, and machine learning were combined to predict cytomegalovirus infection status. A later genetic analysis took genome-wide SNP genotypes for about three fifths of the roughly 700 donors and used that subset as a discovery cohort. The later analysis used no new phenotypic data to find candidate immune exposures, relying instead on TCR beta sequences and their occurrence across donors. Roughly five DR-DQ haplotypes were handled as single units for association and clustering because linkage in the cohort was strong. The T cell repertoires of around 730 subjects were profiled by immunosequencing and related to cytomegalovirus serostatus. In an earlier analysis of a few hundred of the donors, high-throughput TCR beta sequencing was used to judge whether each TCR beta V gene segment behaved as functional or pseudogenic. HLA typing included class I and class II loci at four-digit resolution. Typing coverage differed by locus: A, B, C, DRB1 and DQB1 were typed in roughly 629-640 donors, DQA1 in 500 to 550, DPA1 in 600 to 610, and DPB1 in about 450. Donor age, sex, ethnicity and CMV serostatus were collected together with the repertoire data. An early release covering some 640 HLA-typed donors comprised approximately 290 gigabases of sequencing data and roughly 85 million unique TCR sequences. The paper's findings and limits, for the study overall: A group of highly shared sequence variants was considered likely to be a technical artifact of the sequencing pipeline. HLA typing was unavailable for some donors at each locus, so association tests used only the typed subset. A further reported finding was that TCR beta sequences accurately predicted the HLA-A and HLA-B alleles for most subjects in the first cohort. The presence/absence analyses assumed that sequencing depth was roughly uniform across donors, and that assumption may not be true. The classifier was reported to diagnose cytomegalovirus status with high specificity and sensitivity in both the original and validation cohorts. The study gave a list of 150 to 200 TCR beta chains associated with cytomegalovirus. Because the 87-base-pair reads could not distinguish some IMGT-functional V segments, including TRBV6-2 and TRBV6-3, those segments were excluded. Immune exposure information for the cohort was limited to CMV serostatus. In a later analysis, TCR association rates were found to vary across HLA loci, with the most associated TCRs seen for DRB1 alleles and the fewest for HLA-C alleles. The earlier analysis of approximately 560 of the donors excluded approximately 17 rarely observed V segments, including chromosome 9 orphons, because counts were too low. Across donors, most TCR sequences were observed very rarely, whereas some public TCRs were present in many individuals. Linkage disequilibrium might explain the correlated functional status among segregating V segments, but an unknown experimental factor could not be excluded. Only TCR beta chains were sequenced in this cohort, and the absence of alpha or paired-chain data limited detectable features. In a later analysis, HLA-associated TCR beta chains were found to be more clonally expanded and to have lower generation probabilities than equally common non-associated chains. A later analysis reported that several top co-occurrence clusters appeared linked to parvovirus B19, influenza, CMV and Epstein-Barr virus. At a false discovery rate of 0.05, a later analysis linked under 20,000 TCR beta sequences to specific HLA alleles. Most CMV-associated TCR beta chains appeared to be HLA-restricted in a later analysis, and the HLA associations seemed to be driven largely by CMV exposure. Compared with the roughly 710-donor mean, donors in an Asian-associated ancestry cluster had fewer N-insertions in productive TCRs, according to a later genetic analysis. Broadly in line with IMGT annotations, most TCR beta V segments showed up in productive rearrangements about 87% or about 30% of the time in an earlier analysis of several hundred of the donors. The authors suggested that the approach could potentially be generalized to other disease states and immunological phenotypes. Three of the identified cytomegalovirus-associated TCR beta chains were confirmed in vitro to be specific for cytomegalovirus antigens. An association between a missense DCLRE1C variant and V-gene and J-gene trimming of TCR beta chains was found in a later genetic analysis and replicated in an independent cohort. Strong co-occurrence of HLA alleles, especially DR and DQ, made assigning TCR associations to individual alleles difficult.

The library came from the immunoSEQ multiplex PCR assay. A mixture of 60 forward primers for TCR Vbeta segments and 13 reverse primers for TCR Jbeta segments was used in the multiplex PCR. A multiplex PCR assay on genomic DNA amplified the CDR3 region of rearranged TCR beta genes. On the Illumina HiSeq System, the amplified TCR beta libraries were sequenced as 87-base-pair reads. As for how the authors treated the data: A later analysis counted 75 million to 100 million unique TCR beta chains across the 666 repertoires, and around 9.9 million of these chains were shared by at least two donors. A nearest-neighbor algorithm error-corrected the raw reads and collapsed the reads into unique sequences, merging closely related sequences to remove PCR and sequencing errors. Alignment of CDR3 sequences to IMGT reference sequences was used to assign V, D and J gene segments. For a sequence to be retained, a match of at least six nucleotides to both a V gene segment and a J gene segment was required. A rearrangement was called productive if the CDR3 had no stop codons and remained in frame with V and J, and every other rearrangement was called non-productive. Following IMGT convention, CDR3 was defined as the stretch from the second conserved V-encoded cysteine up to the conserved J-encoded phenylalanine. The earlier analysis of a few hundred of the donors excluded sequences that lacked an unambiguous match to a single V gene segment. An earlier analysis of a few hundred of the donors called V segments functional above 56.7% productive rearrangements and segregating when the between-donor standard deviation exceeded 5%. A statistical classification framework was built to diagnose cytomegalovirus status from the catalog of TCR beta chain sequences. V and J gene assignment, in a later analysis, came from comparing TCR nucleotide sequences with IMGT/GENE-DB human TR gene sequences. Using the TCRdist pipeline, a later analysis assigned CDR3 sequences along with most-parsimonious VDJ recombination scenarios. In a later analysis, each TCR beta chain was defined by its CDR3 amino acid sequence together with its V-gene family, and reads without a unique V-gene family were excluded. In a later analysis, approximately 590 highly shared, low-generation-probability nucleotide sequences were removed to address suspected cross-contamination and a sequencing artifact. A later analysis calculated a clonal expansion index for each public chain from normalized within-repertoire ranks of inferred template counts. In a later analysis, generation probabilities were computed with a VDJ recombination model fitted to out-of-frame rearrangements, and the resulting probabilities were checked against IGoR. In a later analysis, hypergeometric tests were used to score TCR-TCR, TCR-HLA and TCR-CMV co-occurrence, with a repertoire-size bias correction applied to TCR pairs. A later analysis estimated false discovery rates by permuting HLA or CMV assignments 20 times. In a later analysis, co-occurring TCRs were grouped with DBSCAN, and TCRdist sequence similarity was added when clustering was performed within HLA-allele-positive subsets. Co-occurrence clustering excluded repertoires with fewer than 30,000 or more than 120,000 public chains, plus five with anomalous nucleotide sharing. What TCRdb holds here is the immuneACCESS table cut down to in-frame rearrangements. Part of the clones is not present; checked against another copy, under half of the missing clones reflect an unresolved V gene, and the others are unexplained. Clonal size and the V and J genes are those of that table, whereas D and trimming came from the DNA. This sample comprises some 98,000 clones, over 60% of them detected only once. Clones ranked in the top ten supply roughly 7.7% of the sample.

The cohort comprised fewer than 700 healthy bone marrow donors. At the time of sampling, all cohort members were nominally healthy, though unrecorded immune exposures were likely present. CMV serostatus was positive for around 310 and negative for about half of the roughly 700 cohort members, and was not recorded for this donor. A peripheral blood sample was collected from each donor, and TCR beta sequencing was performed on peripheral blood mononuclear cells. Genomic DNA was extracted from the blood cell samples with the Qiagen DNeasy Blood Extraction Kit. This clone occurred a few times. There is no known antigen for this receptor. No base-level quality is on record; no much larger clone is a single base apart. The CDR3 covers 14 residues, taking in both the cysteine and the phenylalanine. The DNA shown is the 42-base CDR3, in frame from base 1. CDR1 and CDR2 (MGHRA, YSYEKL) derive from the germline V gene. Cut back by 4 bases and 3 bases, the V and J ends lie 12 bases apart.

Sequencing was carried out using PBMCs. The V and J genes are TRBV4-1 and TRBJ1-1; a confident D gene designation cannot be given. The source of this sequence is a human donor in good health. The CDR3: CASSPSNRDTEAFF. The DNA sequence is given as TGCGCCAGCAGCCCGTCGAATCGGGACACTGAAGCTTTCTTT.